Presented here are 8 T cell receptor beta chains from one specimen sequenced in a study of breast tumors, draining lymph nodes, adjacent tissues. Breast cancer patients provided tissue from their axillary draining lymph nodes. Each CDR3 protein is one row after TCRdb ran MiXCR on the multiplex PCR reads. The data show under 150,000 distinct CDR3 sequences, 21% seen once. The material sequenced was axillary lymph node tissue. These receptors originate from a female donor with breast cancer. Some clones in this sample may be carry-over from other donors' samples.

In its sample, this clonotype was seen many times. The rearrangement links TRBV6-5 to TRBJ1-2, with D possibly matching TRBD1 (5 bases). The V gene's germline CDR1 is MNHEY and CDR2 SVGAGI. The ends were cut back, 2 bases at V and 8 bases at J, with 15 bases in the middle. This CDR3 region has 14 residues. The DNA of the CDR3 is TGTGCCAGCAGTTACACGAGGGGAGGCGAGGGCTACACCTTC. It specifies CASSYTRGGEGYTF.

This clonotype was recorded many times. The chain uses TRBV6-5 and TRBJ2-7; the D call may be TRBD1 or TRBD2 (5 bases each). V dropped 3 bases and J dropped 2 bases, with 14 bases sitting between them. The V gene's germline CDR1 is MNHEY and CDR2 SVGAGI. The CDR3 is 15 amino acids. The CDR3, as DNA: TGTGCCAGCAGTTATAACCGGGACGGCGCCTACGAGCAGTACTTC. Protein sequence: CASSYNRDGAYEQYF.

The table lists this clonotype with many counts. The chain has TRBV10-2 and TRBJ1-6; D not certain. V was cut by 3 bases and J by 5 bases, with 5 bases left in between. There are 13 residues in the CDR3. CDR1 and CDR2 from the germline V gene are WSHSY and SAAADI. CDR3 DNA sequence: TGCGCCAGCAGTGAAACAGATAATTCACCCCTCCACTTT. Translation: CASSETDNSPLHF.

At least ten counts were recorded for this clonotype. The chain is built from TRBV5-1 and TRBJ2-7; 8 bases match TRBD1. The CDR3 loop spans 14 amino acids. CDR1 is SGHRS and CDR2 is YFSETQ in the germline V gene. V lost 2 bases, J lost 3 bases, and 4 bases stayed unmatched. CDR3 protein: CASSLTGGFYEQYF. CDR3 sequence (DNA): TGCGCCAGCAGCTTAACAGGGGGGTTCTACGAGCAGTACTTC.

This clonotype was recorded many times. The chain has TRBV20-1 and TRBJ2-2; TRBD2 matches 8 bases. CDR1 DFQATT and CDR2 SNEGSKA come from the germline V gene (reference sequence). Trimming took 3 bases from V and 1 from J; bases not matched to a gene: 7. The CDR3 covers 16 residues. The CDR3 loop is CSASGAGGLNTGELFF. CDR3 coding DNA: TGCAGTGCTAGCGGCGCGGGAGGCCTGAACACCGGGGAGCTGTTTTTT.

This clonotype was found many times. This chain links TRBV3-1 with TRBJ2-5, with D maybe TRBD2 (6 bases). The CDR3 sequence is 16 residues long. Germline V gene sequence: CDR1 LGHDT, CDR2 YNNKEL (reference sequence). Trimming took off 4 bases at V and 0 bases at J, with 15 bases between the two ends. Written as DNA, the CDR3 is TGTGCCAGCAGCCCCGGTCCCGTAGCGGACCAAGAGACCCAGTACTTC. Translation gives CASSPGPVADQETQYF.

Ten or more counts support this clonotype. The rearrangement uses TRBV28 and TRBJ2-1; 7 bases line up with TRBD2. The trim removed 6 bases at V and 2 bases at J, leaving 13 bases unmatched. CDR1 is MDHEN, CDR2 SYDVKM, per germline. The CDR3 runs to 17 residues. CDR3 loop: CASSSQTRLAAYNEQFF. In DNA, the CDR3 is TGTGCCAGCAGCTCGCAAACTAGGCTAGCGGCCTACAATGAGCAGTTCTTC. The complete variable domain, with remaining parts taken from reference TRBV28 and TRBJ2-1, reads DVKVTQSSRYLVKRTGEKVFLECVQDMDHENMFWYRQDPGLGLRLIYFSYDVKMKEKGDIPEGYSVSREKKERFSLILESASTNQTSMYLCASSSQTRLAAYNEQFFGPGTRLTVL.

This clonotype was detected ten times or more. CDR3 sequence: CASSQPGQGRYEQYF. In DNA, the CDR3 is TGCGCCAGCAGCCAACCGGGACAGGGAAGGTACGAGCAGTACTTC. The chain is built from TRBV4-1 and TRBJ2-7, with TRBD1 matching 9 bases. V lost 2 bases and J lost 4; bases outside the gene matches: 6. The germline V gene has CDR1 MGHRA and CDR2 YSYEKL. This CDR3 has 15 amino acids.